This T cell receptor beta chain appears in the sequencing data of a study of cytomegalovirus exposure and HLA in healthy donors. General observations from the study: Most observed TCR sequences were rare, whereas some public TCRs were detected in many donors. In vitro assays verified that a few CMV-associated chains recognized CMV antigens specifically. The tendency of first-cohort TCR clusters to co-occur in the 120 or so validation repertoires emerged from a later analysis.

The table came from immunoSEQ multiplex PCR; TCRdb's copy has only in-frame clones and leaves some out. The sample shows around 180,000 clones, around four fifths of them seen only once. As for this clone: The antigen remains unidentified.

The CDR3 covers 16 residues. The V gene end was trimmed by 6 bases and the J gene end by 5 bases; junction bases not matched to a gene: 7. The germline V gene encodes CDR1 MDHEN and CDR2 SYDVKM. Sequencing was done on a sample of PBMCs. The clonotype was recovered from a man aged 18-30 years in good health and CMV-seropositive. J is TRBJ2-3 and V is TRBV28; TRBD2 agrees at 14 bases. The DNA for the CDR3 is TGTGCCAGCAGCGAGACTAGCGGGAGGGTGGGAGATACGCAGTATTTT. Residues: CASSETSGRVGDTQYF.